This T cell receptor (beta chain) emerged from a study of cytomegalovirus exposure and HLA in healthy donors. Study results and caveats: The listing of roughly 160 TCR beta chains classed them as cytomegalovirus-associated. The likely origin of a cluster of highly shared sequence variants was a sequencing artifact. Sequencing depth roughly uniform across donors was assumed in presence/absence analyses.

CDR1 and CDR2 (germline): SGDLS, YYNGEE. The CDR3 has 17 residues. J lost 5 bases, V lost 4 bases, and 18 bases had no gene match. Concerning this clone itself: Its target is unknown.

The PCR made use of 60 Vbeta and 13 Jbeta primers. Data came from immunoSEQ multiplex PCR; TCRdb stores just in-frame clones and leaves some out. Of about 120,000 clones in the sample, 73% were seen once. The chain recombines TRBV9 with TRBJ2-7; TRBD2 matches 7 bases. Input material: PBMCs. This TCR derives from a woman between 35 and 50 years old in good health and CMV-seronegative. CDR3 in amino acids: CASSIDVAAWGLNEQYF. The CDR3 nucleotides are TGTGCCAGCAGCATCGACGTCGCGGCTTGGGGACTAAACGAGCAGTACTTC.